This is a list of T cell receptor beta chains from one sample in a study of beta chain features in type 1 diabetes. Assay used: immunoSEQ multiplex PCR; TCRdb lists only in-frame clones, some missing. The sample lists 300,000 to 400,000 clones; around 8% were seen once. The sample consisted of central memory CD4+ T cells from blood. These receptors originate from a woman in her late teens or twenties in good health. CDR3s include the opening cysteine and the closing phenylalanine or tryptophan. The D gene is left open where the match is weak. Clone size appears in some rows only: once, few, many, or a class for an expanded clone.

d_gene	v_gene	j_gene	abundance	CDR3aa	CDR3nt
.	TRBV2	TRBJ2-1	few	CASRKEASYNEQFF	TGTGCCAGCAGGAAGGAGGCTTCCTACAATGAGCAGTTCTTC
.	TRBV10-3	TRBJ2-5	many	CAISESRVGETQYF	TGTGCCATCAGTGAGAGCAGGGTTGGGGAGACCCAGTACTTC
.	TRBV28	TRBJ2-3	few	CASSLQGTDTQYF	TGTGCCAGCAGTTTACAGGGGACAGATACGCAGTATTTT
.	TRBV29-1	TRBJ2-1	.	CSVRTLILNEQFF	TGCAGCGTCCGGACCCTAATCCTCAATGAGCAGTTCTTC
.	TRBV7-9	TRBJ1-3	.	CASSLNGDTIYF	TGTGCCAGCAGCCTCAACGGAGACACCATATATTTT
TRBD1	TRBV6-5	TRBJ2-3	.	CASSGTAAHHTQYF	TGTGCCAGCAGCGGGACAGCTGCACACCATACGCAGTATTTT
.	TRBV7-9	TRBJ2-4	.	CASTSDRGRTAKNIQYF	TGTGCCAGCACCTCCGACCGGGGCCGAACCGCCAAAAACATTCAGTACTTC
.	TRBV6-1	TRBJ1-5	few	CASSERFGGARSQPQHF	TGTGCCAGCAGTGAAAGGTTTGGGGGGGCGCGAAGTCAGCCCCAGCATTTT
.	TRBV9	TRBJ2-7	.	CASSVDLGRDEQYF	TGTGCCAGCAGCGTAGATTTGGGGCGGGACGAGCAGTACTTC
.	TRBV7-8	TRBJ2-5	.	CASSYPGDGSGQTQYF	TGTGCCAGCAGCTATCCAGGGGACGGGAGCGGGCAGACCCAGTACTTC
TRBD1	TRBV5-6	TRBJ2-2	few	CASSLGTGYTGELFF	TGTGCCAGCAGCCTCGGGACAGGGTACACCGGGGAGCTGTTTTTT
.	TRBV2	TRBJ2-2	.	CASIGIPTGELFF	TGTGCCAGCATTGGCATTCCGACCGGGGAGCTGTTTTTT
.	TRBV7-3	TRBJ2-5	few	CASSPGPVETQYF	TGTGCCAGCAGTCCGGGCCCTGTGGAGACCCAGTACTTC
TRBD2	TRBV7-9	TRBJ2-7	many	CASSPSAAGSYEQYF	TGTGCCAGCAGCCCCTCGGCAGCGGGGTCCTACGAGCAGTACTTC
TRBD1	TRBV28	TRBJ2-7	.	CASSSGQGGEQYF	TGTGCCAGCAGTTCAGGACAGGGGGGCGAGCAGTACTTC
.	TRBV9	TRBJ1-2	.	CASSVDSGRHNYGYTF	TGTGCCAGCAGCGTAGACTCGGGACGGCACAACTATGGCTACACCTTC
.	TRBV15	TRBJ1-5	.	CATSVGDQPQHF	TGTGCCACCAGCGTCGGTGATCAGCCCCAGCATTTT
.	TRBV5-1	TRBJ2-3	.	CASSLRTGGITDTQYF	TGCGCCAGCAGCCTACGGACAGGAGGGATCACAGATACGCAGTATTTT
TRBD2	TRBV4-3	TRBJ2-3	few	CASSRDRRSGRPLGDTQYF	TGCGCCAGCAGCCGAGATCGAAGAAGCGGGAGGCCCCTCGGAGATACGCAGTATTTT
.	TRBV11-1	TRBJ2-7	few	CASSLVRGYEQYF	TGTGCCAGCAGCTTAGTACGAGGGTACGAGCAGTACTTC
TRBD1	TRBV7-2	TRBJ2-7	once	CASSLLPGQGAYEQYF	TGTGCCAGCAGCTTACTCCCCGGACAGGGGGCTTACGAGCAGTACTTC
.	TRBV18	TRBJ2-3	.	CASSPFSGTDTQYF	TGTGCCAGCTCACCATTTTCAGGTACAGATACGCAGTATTTT
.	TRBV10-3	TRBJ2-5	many	CAISDSTETQYF	TGTGCCATCAGTGATTCTACTGAGACCCAGTACTTC
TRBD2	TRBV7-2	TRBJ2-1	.	CASSQQTSGLGQFF	TGTGCCAGCAGCCAACAGACTAGCGGGTTAGGGCAGTTCTTC
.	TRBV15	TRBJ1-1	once	CATSRKRETEAFF	TGTGCCACCAGCAGAAAAAGGGAAACTGAAGCTTTCTTT
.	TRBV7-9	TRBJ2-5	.	CASSSEYGPQETQYF	TGTGCCAGCAGCTCCGAGTATGGGCCCCAAGAGACCCAGTACTTC
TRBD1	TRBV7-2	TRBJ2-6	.	CASSSGQIDSGANVLTF	TGTGCCAGCAGCTCGGGACAGATCGACTCTGGGGCCAACGTCCTGACTTTC
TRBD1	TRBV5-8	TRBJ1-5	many	CASSEGTGHNQPQHF	TGTGCCAGCAGCGAGGGGACAGGGCACAATCAGCCCCAGCATTTT
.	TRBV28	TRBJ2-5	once	CASSRTGSETQYF	TGTGCCAGCAGTAGGACCGGATCGGAGACCCAGTACTTC
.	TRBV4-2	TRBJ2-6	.	CASSQDPGANVLTF	TGTGCCAGCAGCCAAGATCCTGGGGCCAACGTCCTGACTTTC
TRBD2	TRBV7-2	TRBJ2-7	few	CASSSNLAGGPEQYF	TGTGCCAGCAGCTCGAATCTAGCGGGAGGACCCGAGCAGTACTTC
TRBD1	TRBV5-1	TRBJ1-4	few	CASRGTVGEKLFF	TGCGCCAGCAGGGGGACAGTAGGTGAAAAACTGTTTTTT
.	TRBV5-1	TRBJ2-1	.	CASSLGAASYNEQFF	TGCGCCAGCAGCTTAGGGGCAGCCTCCTACAATGAGCAGTTCTTC
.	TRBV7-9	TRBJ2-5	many	CASSLHSPETQYF	TGTGCCAGCAGCCTCCATTCCCCAGAGACCCAGTACTTC
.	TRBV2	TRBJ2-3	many	CASSAVNGLLADTQYF	TGTGCCAGCAGTGCGGTCAACGGACTATTAGCAGATACGCAGTATTTT
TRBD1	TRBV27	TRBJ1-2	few	CASSFHGTGFYGYTF	TGTGCCAGCAGTTTCCACGGGACAGGGTTCTATGGCTACACCTTC
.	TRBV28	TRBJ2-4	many	CASSLGRRENIQYF	TGTGCCAGCAGTTTGGGCAGGAGGGAAAACATTCAGTACTTC
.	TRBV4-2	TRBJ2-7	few	CASSHGGYEQYF	TGTGCCAGCAGCCATGGCGGCTACGAGCAGTACTTC
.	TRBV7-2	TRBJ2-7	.	CASSLVARGYEQYF	TGTGCCAGCAGCTTAGTGGCCAGGGGCTACGAGCAGTACTTC
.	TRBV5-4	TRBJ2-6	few	CASFARSSGANVLTF	TGTGCCAGCTTCGCCCGGAGCTCTGGGGCCAACGTCCTGACTTTC
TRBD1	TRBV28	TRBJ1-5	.	CASSPGQVNQPQHF	TGTGCCAGCAGCCCCGGACAGGTCAATCAGCCCCAGCATTTT
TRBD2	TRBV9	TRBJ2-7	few	CASSKSTSGVYEQYF	TGTGCCAGCAGCAAATCGACTAGCGGCGTATACGAGCAGTACTTC
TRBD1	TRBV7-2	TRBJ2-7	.	CASSHYTNRGKYEQYF	TGTGCCAGCAGCCATTACACAAACAGGGGCAAGTACGAGCAGTACTTC
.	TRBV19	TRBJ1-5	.	CASSIVRGMRSNQPQHF	TGTGCCAGTAGTATAGTTCGGGGGATGAGAAGCAATCAGCCCCAGCATTTT
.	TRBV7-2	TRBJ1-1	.	CASSLLAMNTEAFF	TGTGCCAGCAGCTTACTGGCTATGAACACTGAAGCTTTCTTT
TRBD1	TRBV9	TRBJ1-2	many	CASSVAYDRAEGYYGYTF	TGTGCCAGCAGCGTAGCTTATGACAGGGCGGAGGGGTACTATGGCTACACCTTC
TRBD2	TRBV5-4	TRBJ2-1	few	CASSWYGLAGYNEQFF	TGTGCCAGCAGCTGGTACGGACTAGCGGGATACAATGAGCAGTTCTTC
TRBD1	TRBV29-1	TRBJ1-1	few	CSVRGTGTNTEAFF	TGCAGCGTCCGTGGGACAGGGACGAACACTGAAGCTTTCTTT
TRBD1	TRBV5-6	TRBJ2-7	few	CASSVGTGLYEQYF	TGTGCCAGCAGCGTCGGGACAGGGCTGTACGAGCAGTACTTC
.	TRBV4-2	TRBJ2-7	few	CASSQAPTAGYEQYF	TGTGCCAGCAGCCAAGCACCGACAGCCGGCTACGAGCAGTACTTC
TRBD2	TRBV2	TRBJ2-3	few	CASSEGGGRADTQYF	TGTGCCAGCAGTGAAGGTGGGGGGAGGGCGGATACGCAGTATTTT
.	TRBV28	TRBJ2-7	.	CASSSPGESSLGEQYF	TGTGCCAGCAGTTCCCCTGGCGAGTCGTCACTGGGGGAGCAGTACTTC
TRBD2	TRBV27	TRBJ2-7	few	CASRLAGGYEQYF	TGTGCCAGCAGACTAGCGGGAGGCTACGAGCAGTACTTC
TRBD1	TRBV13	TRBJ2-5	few	CASSPTGQETQYF	TGTGCCAGCAGTCCGACAGGGCAAGAGACCCAGTACTTC